A single sample is the source of the 14 T cell receptor beta chains below, sequenced in a study of blood T cell repertoires in COVID-19. Clones were read by immunoSEQ multiplex PCR, and TCRdb kept only the in-frame ones, dropping some. The data contain some 90,000 clones, 75% to 90% of them singletons. Sample: peripheral blood. The receptors originated from a man older than 75 with active or convalescent COVID-19.

This clone has only one observation. The V call is TRBV5-5, the J call TRBJ1-3; tentative D call: TRBD1 (6 bases). V dropped 1 base and J dropped 0 bases, with 11 bases sitting between them. From germline, CDR1 is SGHKS and CDR2 YYEKEE (reference sequence). The CDR3 loop spans 16 amino acids. The CDR3 sequence: CASSLFRGFSGNTIYF. The CDR3 DNA follows: TGTGCCAGCAGCTTGTTCAGGGGTTTCTCTGGAAACACCATATATTTT. Full variable domain (remainder filled in from reference TRBV5-5 and TRBJ1-3): DAGVTQSPTHLIKTRGQQVTLRCSPISGHKSVSWYQQVLGQGPQFIFQYYEKEERGRGNFPDRFSARQFPNYSSELNVNALLLGDSALYLCASSLFRGFSGNTIYFGEGSWLTVV.

The V gene is TRBV23-1, the J gene TRBJ1-5, with 7 bases fitting TRBD1. TRBV23-1 is flagged as an ORF with uncertain function. V shed 4 bases and J 1 base; nucleotides not matched to a gene: 13. The CDR3 totals 18 residues. Here the CDR3 reads CASSLQFQGQRSNQPQHF. The DNA of the CDR3 is TGCGCCAGCAGTCTACAGTTCCAGGGACAGAGAAGCAATCAGCCCCAGCATTTT.

J is TRBJ2-1 and V is TRBV11-1; perhaps TRBD2 as D (6 bases). Trimming took off 2 bases at V and 7 bases at J, with 15 bases between the two ends. This CDR3 comprises 15 residues. Germline CDR1 reads SGHAT; CDR2 reads FQDESV (reference sequence). This CDR3 reads CASSLRSGVGNEQFF. In nucleotides, the CDR3 is TGTGCCAGCAGCTTAAGGTCGGGAGTTGGGAATGAGCAGTTCTTC.

The chain joins TRBV4-1 to TRBJ2-3; D uncertain. This CDR3 spans 14 amino acids. Germline V gene sequence: CDR1 MGHRA, CDR2 YSYEKL. V was shortened by 0 bases and J by 5 bases, with 9 bases between the two germline ends. For the CDR3, the DNA is TGCGCCAGCAGCCAAGAACAGTCAGGAGATACGCAGTATTTT. It translates to CASSQEQSGDTQYF.

The V and J genes are TRBV7-2 and TRBJ2-3, with D unresolved. Trimming pared 0 bases from V and 2 bases from J, leaving 3 bases between. The CDR3 has 13 amino acids. Looked up from germline, CDR1 is SGHTA and CDR2 is FQGNSA. The CDR3 spells CASSLAITDTQYF. The CDR3 nucleotides read TGTGCCAGCAGCTTAGCTATCACAGATACGCAGTATTTT.

V is TRBV11-2 and J is TRBJ2-7; 10 bases match TRBD1. Germline V gene lookup returns CDR1 SGHAT and CDR2 FQNNGV. The CDR3 totals 15 residues. Trimming took 5 bases from V and 6 from J; bases not matched to a gene: 10. Here the CDR3 DNA reads TGTGCCAGCAGCCCCGGGGGGACAGGGGCCGTCGAGCAGTACTTC. It encodes CASSPGGTGAVEQYF.

This chain joins TRBV10-3 and TRBJ1-2; possibly TRBD1 for D (6 bases). From germline, CDR1 is ENHRY and CDR2 SYGVKD. The CDR3 is 13 amino acids. Trimming took off 2 bases at V and 7 bases at J, with 11 bases between the two ends. The CDR3 loop is CAISEAGVGGYTF. The CDR3 region has the DNA TGTGCCATCAGTGAGGCAGGGGTTGGTGGCTACACCTTC.

V and J are TRBV12-3 or TRBV12-4 and TRBJ2-1; 7 bases line up with TRBD2. V lost 5 bases and J lost 7; bases outside the gene matches: 2. The CDR3 runs to 12 residues. The CDR3 DNA reads TGTGCCAGCAGTCGGGGGGTAAATGAGCAGTTCTTC. It translates to CASSRGVNEQFF.

The chain employs TRBV7-2 and TRBJ2-2, with D perhaps matching TRBD2 (5 bases). CDR1 is SGHTA and CDR2 is FQGNSA in the germline V gene. CDR3 length: 15 amino acids. V was shortened by 5 bases and J by 0 bases, with 10 bases between the two germline ends. The CDR3 protein is CASSPRRSNTGELFF. The CDR3 DNA follows: TGTGCCAGCAGCCCTAGGAGGTCGAACACCGGGGAGCTGTTTTTT.

The V and J genes are TRBV5-1 and TRBJ2-7; 7 bases are shared with TRBD1. J lost 7 bases, V lost 4 bases, and 20 bases had no gene match. CDR1 is SGHRS and CDR2 is YFSETQ in the germline V gene. The CDR3 has 17 amino acids. CDR3 in amino acids: CASSPPTGAVLGGEQYF. DNA of the CDR3: TGCGCCAGCAGCCCACCCACAGGGGCCGTTCTTGGGGGTGAGCAGTACTTC.

The chain carries TRBV30 and TRBJ1-1; D gene ambiguous. The CDR3 has 12 amino acids. Trimming shortened V by 2 bases and J by 10 bases, and 14 bases separated the two germline ends. Per germline, CDR1 GTSNPN and CDR2 SVGIG (reference sequence). The CDR3 here is CAWSNRGLGAFF. Written as DNA, the CDR3 is TGTGCCTGGAGTAACCGAGGACTTGGAGCTTTCTTT.

The chain combines TRBV28 with TRBJ2-7; 10 positions agree with TRBD2. Trimming cost V 4 bases and J 3 bases; bases outside gene matches: 9. CDR1 is MDHEN and CDR2 is SYDVKM in the germline V gene. This CDR3 spans 16 amino acids. The CDR3 here is CASSSSKTSGFYEQYF. DNA for the CDR3: TGTGCCAGCAGTTCCTCAAAGACTAGCGGGTTCTACGAGCAGTACTTC.

This clone has just a few counts. The chain employs TRBV7-2 and TRBJ2-1; 15 positions match TRBD2. J gave up 10 bases and V 4 bases, and 8 bases lay outside the gene matches. The CDR3 is 16 amino acids. Per the germline V gene, CDR1 is SGHTA and CDR2 is FQGNSA. The CDR3 coding sequence is TGTGCCAGCAGCTCTTCCGGGACTAGCGGGAGGAACGAGCAGTTCTTC. This translates into CASSSSGTSGRNEQFF.

V is TRBV5-6 and J is TRBJ2-2, with D unresolved. The CDR3 is 16 residues long. Germline V gene data show CDR1 as SGHDT and CDR2 as YYEEEE. V was pared by 4 bases and J by 0 bases, with 13 bases between. This chain's CDR3 is CASSRLEFTNTGELFF. Here the CDR3 DNA reads TGTGCCAGCAGCCGATTGGAGTTTACGAACACCGGGGAGCTGTTTTTT.